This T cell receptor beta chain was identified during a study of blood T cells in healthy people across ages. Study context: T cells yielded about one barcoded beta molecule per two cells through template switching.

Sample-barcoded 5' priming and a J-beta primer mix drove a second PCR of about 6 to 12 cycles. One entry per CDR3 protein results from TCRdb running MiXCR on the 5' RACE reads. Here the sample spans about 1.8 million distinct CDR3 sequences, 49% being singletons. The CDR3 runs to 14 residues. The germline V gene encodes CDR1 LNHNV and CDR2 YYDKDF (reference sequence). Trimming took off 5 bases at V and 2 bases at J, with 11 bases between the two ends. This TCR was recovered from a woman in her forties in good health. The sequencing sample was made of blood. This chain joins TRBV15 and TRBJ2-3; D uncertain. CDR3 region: CATSSPAITDTQYF. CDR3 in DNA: TGTGCCACCAGCTCCCCAGCGATCACAGATACGCAGTATTTT. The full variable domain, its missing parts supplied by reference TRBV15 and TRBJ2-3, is DAMVIQNPRYQVTQFGKPVTLSCSQTLNHNVMYWYQQKSSQAPKLLFHYYDKDFNNEADTPDNFQSRRPNTSFCFLDIRSPGLGDTAMYLCATSSPAITDTQYFGPGTRLTVL.